Listed below are T cell receptor beta chains from one sample, sequenced in a study of blood T cell repertoires in COVID-19. This table comes from immunoSEQ multiplex PCR, and its TCRdb copy is limited to in-frame clones, with some not included. Among over 40,000 clones, roughly 85% were seen once, and the ten largest hold 2.5% to 3%. Sequenced sample: peripheral blood. The receptors were gathered from a woman older than 75 with acute or convalescent COVID-19. The CDR3 runs from the conserved cysteine through the conserved F or W. Each record gives: J gene, CDR3 length, clone size, D gene, V gene, CDR3 protein, CDR3 DNA. The D gene is left open where the match is weak. The size field is filled for only some rows; it gives once, few, many or a size class.

>TRBJ2-3|16|NA|NA|TRBV3-1/TRBV3-2
CASSQDWAGATDTQYF
TGTGCCAGCAGCCAAGATTGGGCGGGGGCCACAGATACGCAGTATTTT
>TRBJ1-4|12|NA|NA|TRBV3-1/TRBV3-2
CASSIASEKLFF
TGTGCCAGCAGCATAGCAAGTGAAAAACTGTTTTTT
>TRBJ1-6|15|once|TRBD1|TRBV3-1/TRBV3-2
CASSHPTGNNSPLHF
TGTGCCAGCAGCCACCCGACAGGGAATAATTCACCCCTCCACTTT
>TRBJ1-3|14|NA|NA|TRBV6-5
CASSYSGGENTIYF
TGTGCCAGCAGTTACTCGGGGGGGGAAAACACCATATATTTT
>TRBJ2-7|13|NA|TRBD1|TRBV12-3/TRBV12-4
CASSLSQGYEQYF
TGTGCCAGCAGTTTGTCACAGGGGTACGAGCAGTACTTC
>TRBJ2-3|15|NA|NA|TRBV4-1
CASGYMERGTDTQYF
TGCGCCAGCGGGTACATGGAGCGGGGCACAGATACGCAGTATTTT
>TRBJ1-5|14|NA|NA|TRBV19
CASRQQGSNQPQHF
TGTGCCAGTAGGCAACAGGGTAGCAATCAGCCCCAGCATTTT
>TRBJ2-5|14|NA|NA|TRBV6-5
CASSYGAGQETQYF
TGTGCCAGCAGTTACGGCGCGGGGCAAGAGACCCAGTACTTC
>TRBJ1-1|11|NA|NA|TRBV10-2
CASSAAGEAFF
TGCGCCAGCAGTGCGGCAGGCGAAGCTTTCTTT
>TRBJ1-2|16|NA|NA|TRBV25-1
CASSGSGDIANYGYTF
TGTGCCAGCAGTGGATCCGGTGATATAGCTAACTATGGCTACACCTTC
>TRBJ2-7|15|once|TRBD1|TRBV7-6
CASSPGQGSSYEQYF
TGTGCCAGCAGCCCGGGACAGGGCAGCTCCTACGAGCAGTACTTC
>TRBJ1-2|14|NA|NA|TRBV27
CASSLAGSNYGYTF
TGTGCCAGCAGTTTGGCAGGGTCTAACTATGGCTACACCTTC
>TRBJ2-2|17|NA|TRBD2|TRBV10-3
CAIRGTSGGANTGELFF
TGTGCCATCAGGGGGACTAGCGGGGGGGCGAACACCGGGGAGCTGTTTTTT
>TRBJ1-6|17|NA|NA|TRBV3-1/TRBV3-2
CASSQDLPRQANSPLHF
TGTGCCAGCAGCCAAGATCTTCCCCGACAGGCGAATTCACCCCTCCACTTT
>TRBJ1-3|14|once|NA|TRBV19
CASRDNYSGNTIYF
TGTGCCAGTAGGGACAACTACTCTGGAAACACCATATATTTT
>TRBJ1-5|14|NA|NA|TRBV12-5
CASGPTGFNQPQHF
TGTGCTAGTGGCCCGACGGGGTTCAATCAGCCCCAGCATTTT
>TRBJ1-2|15|NA|NA|TRBV19
CASSLRTGPNYGYTF
TGTGCCAGTAGTCTCCGAACAGGCCCTAACTATGGCTACACCTTC
>TRBJ1-1|13|NA|NA|TRBV29-1
CSVERGADTEAFF
TGCAGCGTTGAGCGGGGGGCGGATACTGAAGCTTTCTTT
>TRBJ2-3|17|NA|NA|TRBV3-1/TRBV3-2
CASSQGIGIPSTDTQYF
TGTGCCAGCAGCCAAGGGATCGGGATCCCTAGCACAGATACGCAGTATTTT
>TRBJ2-1|19|once|TRBD1|TRBV7-9
CASSSATGGPWSSYNEQFF
TGTGCCAGCAGCTCAGCGACAGGGGGGCCTTGGAGCTCCTACAATGAGCAGTTCTTC
>TRBJ2-1|13|few|NA|TRBV15
CATSRDPQYEQFF
TGTGCCACCAGCAGAGATCCACAGTATGAGCAGTTCTTC
>TRBJ1-5|13|NA|NA|TRBV19
CASSMGINQPQHF
TGTGCCAGTAGTATGGGCATCAATCAGCCCCAGCATTTT
>TRBJ1-5|15|NA|TRBD1|TRBV9
CASSEGAGSNQPQHF
TGTGCCAGCAGCGAGGGGGCTGGGAGCAATCAGCCCCAGCATTTT
>TRBJ1-3|18|NA|NA|TRBV5-1
CASSLEGRAGLSGNTIYF
TGCGCCAGCAGCTTGGAAGGCAGGGCAGGGCTCTCTGGAAACACCATATATTTT
>TRBJ2-1|11|NA|NA|TRBV5-4
CASSSRNEQFF
TGTGCCAGCAGCTCCAGAAATGAGCAGTTCTTC
>TRBJ1-1|14|NA|NA|TRBV5-1
CASSPQAMNTEAFF
TGCGCCAGCAGCCCTCAGGCTATGAACACTGAAGCTTTCTTT
>TRBJ1-1|13|NA|NA|TRBV9
CASSVAGNTEAFF
TGTGCCAGCAGCGTAGCCGGGAACACTGAAGCTTTCTTT
>TRBJ1-1|15|NA|NA|TRBV4-1
CASSQSAGGNTEAFF
TGCGCCAGCAGCCAATCAGCCGGGGGGAACACTGAAGCTTTCTTT
>TRBJ1-1|15|NA|TRBD1|TRBV3-1/TRBV3-2
CASSLQSGGSTEAFF
TGTGCCAGCAGCCTTCAGTCAGGGGGATCCACTGAAGCTTTCTTT
>TRBJ2-1|16|NA|NA|TRBV4-2
CASSQGQGDTYNEQFF
TGTGCCAGCAGCCAAGGTCAAGGGGACACCTACAATGAGCAGTTCTTC
>TRBJ2-7|14|NA|TRBD2|TRBV5-5
CASSLGTSDYEQYF
TGTGCCAGCAGCTTGGGGACTAGCGACTACGAGCAGTACTTC
>TRBJ2-3|16|NA|TRBD2|TRBV7-9
CASTKGKGLGPDTQYF
TGTGCCAGCACCAAAGGGAAGGGACTAGGACCAGATACGCAGTATTTT